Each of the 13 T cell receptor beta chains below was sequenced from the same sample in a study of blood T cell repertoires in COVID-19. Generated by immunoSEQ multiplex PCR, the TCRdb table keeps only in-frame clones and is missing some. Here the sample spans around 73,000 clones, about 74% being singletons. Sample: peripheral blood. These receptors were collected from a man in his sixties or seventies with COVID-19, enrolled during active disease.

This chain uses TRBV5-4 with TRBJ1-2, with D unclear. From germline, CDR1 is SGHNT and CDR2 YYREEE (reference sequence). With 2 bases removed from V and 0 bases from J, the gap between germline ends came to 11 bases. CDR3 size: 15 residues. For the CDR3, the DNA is TGTGCCAGCAGCTTTTCACCAATAGCTAACTATGGCTACACCTTC. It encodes CASSFSPIANYGYTF.

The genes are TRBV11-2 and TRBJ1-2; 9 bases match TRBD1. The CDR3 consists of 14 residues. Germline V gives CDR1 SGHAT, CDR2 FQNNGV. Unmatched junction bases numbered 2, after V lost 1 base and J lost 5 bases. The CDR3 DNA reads TGTGCCAGCAGCTTAGGGGACAGGGTTTATGGCTACACCTTC. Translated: CASSLGDRVYGYTF.

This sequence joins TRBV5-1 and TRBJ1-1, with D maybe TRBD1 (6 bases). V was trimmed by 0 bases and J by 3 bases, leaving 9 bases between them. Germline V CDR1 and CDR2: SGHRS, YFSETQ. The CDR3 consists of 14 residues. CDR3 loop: CASSLEDRYTEAFF. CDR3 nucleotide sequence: TGCGCCAGCAGCTTGGAGGACAGATACACTGAAGCTTTCTTT.

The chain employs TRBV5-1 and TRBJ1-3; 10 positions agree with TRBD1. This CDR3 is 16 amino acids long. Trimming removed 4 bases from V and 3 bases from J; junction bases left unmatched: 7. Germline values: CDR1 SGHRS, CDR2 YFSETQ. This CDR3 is CASSREGTGDGNTIYF. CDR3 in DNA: TGCGCCAGCAGCCGAGAAGGGACAGGGGATGGAAACACCATATATTTT.

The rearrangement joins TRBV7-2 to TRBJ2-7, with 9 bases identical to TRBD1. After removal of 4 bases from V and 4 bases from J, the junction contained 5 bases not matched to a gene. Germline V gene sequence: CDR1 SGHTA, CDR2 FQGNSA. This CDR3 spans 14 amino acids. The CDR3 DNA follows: TGTGCCAGCAGCTCCCCGGGACAGGGTTACGAGCAGTACTTC. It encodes CASSSPGQGYEQYF.

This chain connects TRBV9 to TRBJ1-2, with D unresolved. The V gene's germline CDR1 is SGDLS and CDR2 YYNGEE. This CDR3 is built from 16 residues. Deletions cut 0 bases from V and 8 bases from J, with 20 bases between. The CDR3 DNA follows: TGTGCCAGCAGCGTAGTTTCCCTGACGGACCCGGGAGGCTACACCTTC. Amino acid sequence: CASSVVSLTDPGGYTF.

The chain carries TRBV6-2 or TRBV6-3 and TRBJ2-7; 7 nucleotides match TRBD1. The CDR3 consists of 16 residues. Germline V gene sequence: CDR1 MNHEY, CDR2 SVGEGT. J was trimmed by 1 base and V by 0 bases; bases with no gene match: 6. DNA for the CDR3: TGTGCCAGCAGTTACTCCCTAGGGACAGAATCCTACGAGCAGTACTTC. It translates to CASSYSLGTESYEQYF.

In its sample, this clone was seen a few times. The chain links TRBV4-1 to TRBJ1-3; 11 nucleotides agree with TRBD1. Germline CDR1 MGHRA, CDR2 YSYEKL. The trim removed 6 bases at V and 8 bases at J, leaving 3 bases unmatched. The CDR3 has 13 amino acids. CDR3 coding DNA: TGCGCCAGCAGGGGGACAGGGGGAGACACCATATATTTT. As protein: CASRGTGGDTIYF.

The CDR3 region has the DNA TGTGCCAGCAGTTTATCGTTTACGGGGACTGAAGCTTTCTTT. This codes for CASSLSFTGTEAFF. This chain joins TRBV27 and TRBJ1-1; unclear D gene. The V end lost 0 bases, the J end lost 5 bases, and 10 bases lay between the germline ends. This CDR3 has 14 residues. The germline V gene has CDR1 MNHEY and CDR2 SMNVEV (reference sequence).

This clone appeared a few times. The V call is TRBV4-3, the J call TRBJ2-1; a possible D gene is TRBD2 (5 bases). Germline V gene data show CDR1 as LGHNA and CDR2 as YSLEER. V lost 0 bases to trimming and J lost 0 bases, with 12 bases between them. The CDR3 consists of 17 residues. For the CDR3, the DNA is TGCGCCAGCAGCCAAGATGCGGGCCGACCCTCCTACAATGAGCAGTTCTTC. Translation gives CASSQDAGRPSYNEQFF.

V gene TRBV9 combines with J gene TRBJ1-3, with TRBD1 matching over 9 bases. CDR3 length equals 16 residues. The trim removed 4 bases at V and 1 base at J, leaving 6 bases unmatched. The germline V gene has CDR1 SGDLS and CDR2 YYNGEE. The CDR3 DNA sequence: TGTGCCAGCAGCTACGGGGGACAGGGTTCTGGAAACACCATATATTTT. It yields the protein CASSYGGQGSGNTIYF.

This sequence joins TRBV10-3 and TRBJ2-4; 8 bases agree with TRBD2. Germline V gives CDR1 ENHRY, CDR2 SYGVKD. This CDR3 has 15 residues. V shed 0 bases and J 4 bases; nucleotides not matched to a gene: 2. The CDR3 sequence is CAISESRLAKNIQYF. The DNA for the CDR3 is TGTGCCATCAGTGAGTCCCGACTAGCGAAAAACATTCAGTACTTC.

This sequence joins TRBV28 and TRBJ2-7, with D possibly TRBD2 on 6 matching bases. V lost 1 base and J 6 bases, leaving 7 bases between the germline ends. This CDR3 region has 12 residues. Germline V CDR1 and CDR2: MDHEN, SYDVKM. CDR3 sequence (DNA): TGTGCCAGCAGTTTATTAGCGGCCGAGCAGTACTTC. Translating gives CASSLLAAEQYF.